The T cell receptor (beta chain) described here comes from a study of T cell responses to AZD1222 COVID-19 vaccine. About this clone itself: No antigen is known for it.

TCRdb's table, derived via immunoSEQ multiplex PCR, lists solely in-frame clones and lacks some. The profile shows about 100,000 clones, about 86% of them singletons. Study findings and constraints: Donors were mostly white British, more females; clonal diversity possibly underestimated. In all cases, repertoires were sampled only after the peak T cell response. Nearly half of unique spike-specific TCRs reportedly avoided B.1.351 and B.1.1.7 mutated regions. Spike-specific TCR breadth and depth rose after two AZD1222 doses.

The CDR3 is 11 residues long. The ends were cut back, 3 bases at V and 5 bases at J, with 2 bases in the middle. Germline lookup yields CDR1 LGHNT and CDR2 FRNRAP. The sequenced sample was peripheral blood, obtained on day 0 of AZD1222 vaccination. This sequence was found in an adult in good health. The V gene is TRBV12-5, the J gene TRBJ2-1; D unresolved. The chain's CDR3 is CASGFNNEQFF. For the CDR3, the DNA is TGTGCTAGTGGTTTTAACAATGAGCAGTTCTTC.